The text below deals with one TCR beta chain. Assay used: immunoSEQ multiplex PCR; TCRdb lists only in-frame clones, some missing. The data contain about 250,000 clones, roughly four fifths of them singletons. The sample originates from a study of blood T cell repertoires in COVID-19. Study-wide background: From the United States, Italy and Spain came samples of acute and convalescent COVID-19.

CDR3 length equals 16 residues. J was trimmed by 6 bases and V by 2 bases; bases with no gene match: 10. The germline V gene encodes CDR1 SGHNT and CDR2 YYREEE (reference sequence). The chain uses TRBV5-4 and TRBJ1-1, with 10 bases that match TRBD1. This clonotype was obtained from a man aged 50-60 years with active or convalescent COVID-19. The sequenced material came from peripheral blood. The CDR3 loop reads CASSLEGSGQGAEAFF. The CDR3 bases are TGTGCCAGCAGCTTAGAAGGGTCAGGACAGGGGGCTGAAGCTTTCTTT.